Listed below are T cell receptor beta chains from one sample, sequenced in a study of blood T cells in healthy people across ages. TCRdb used MiXCR to reprocess the 5' RACE reads, holding one entry per CDR3 protein. Here the sample spans over 1,200,000 distinct CDR3 sequences, approximately 59% being singletons. Sequenced material: blood. All receptors derive from a man in his late teens or twenties in good health. Each CDR3 is given with its conserved first and last residue. D genes are given only for firm matches. For some rows the clone size is stated as once, few or many, or as a class when expanded; others skip it.

clone_size	v_call	d_call	j_call	cdr3_aa	cdr3_nt
.	TRBV7-6	TRBD1	TRBJ2-1	CASSAPGTGSGPLPRSYNEQFF	TGTGCCAGCAGCGCTCCGGGGACAGGGTCCGGACCCCTCCCTAGGTCCTACAATGAGCAGTTCTTC
few	TRBV6-1	TRBD1	TRBJ1-2	CASSETGVGYGYTF	TGTGCCAGCAGTGAGACAGGGGTCGGCTATGGCTACACCTTC
.	TRBV7-9	.	TRBJ1-4	CASSTSPSGDGTNEKLFF	TGTGCCAGCAGCACCAGCCCGTCGGGTGATGGCACTAATGAAAAACTGTTTTTT
.	TRBV4-1	.	TRBJ2-7	CASSQDQFSYEQYF	TGCGCCAGCAGCCAAGATCAGTTCTCCTACGAGCAGTACTTC
.	TRBV6-6	TRBD1	TRBJ2-4	CASSHRQGEAKNIQYF	TGTGCCAGCAGCCACCGACAGGGCGAAGCCAAAAACATTCAGTACTTC
.	TRBV5-1	.	TRBJ2-7	CASSLVIDVGPGSYEQYF	TGCGCCAGCAGCTTGGTAATCGACGTGGGACCCGGCTCCTACGAGCAGTACTTC
few	TRBV10-3	.	TRBJ2-7	CATTSGPYEQYF	TGTGCCACGACTTCGGGGCCCTACGAGCAGTACTTC
.	TRBV6-5	.	TRBJ2-7	CASRTTDVVSSYEQYF	TGTGCCAGCAGGACGACGGACGTCGTAAGCTCCTACGAGCAGTACTTC
.	TRBV7-9	TRBD1	TRBJ2-7	CASSEDRGAYEQYF	TGTGCCAGCAGCGAAGACAGGGGGGCCTACGAGCAGTACTTC
.	TRBV7-2	.	TRBJ2-1	CASSLRRGRRESYNEQFF	TGTGCCAGCAGCTTAAGGAGGGGGAGACGGGAGTCCTACAATGAGCAGTTCTTC
.	TRBV20-1	TRBD1	TRBJ2-7	CSASTGGKYEQYF	TGCAGTGCTAGTACAGGGGGAAAATACGAGCAGTACTTC
.	TRBV24-1	.	TRBJ2-7	CATSPGEGTDEQYF	TGTGCCACCTCCCCGGGTGAGGGAACAGACGAGCAGTACTTC
few	TRBV12-3/TRBV12-4	.	TRBJ1-4	CASSSRQVEEKLFF	TGTGCCAGCAGTTCCCGGCAGGTAGAGGAAAAACTGTTTTTT
.	TRBV6-1	TRBD1	TRBJ2-7	CASAFRGQGYYEQYF	TGTGCCAGCGCGTTTCGGGGACAGGGCTACTACGAGCAGTACTTC
few	TRBV6-1	.	TRBJ2-5	CASSVGQQTQYF	TGTGCCAGCAGTGTTGGGCAGCAGACCCAGTACTTC
many	TRBV7-2	.	TRBJ1-3	CASSLGSSGNTIYF	TGTGCCAGCAGTCTCGGTAGCTCTGGAAACACCATATATTTT
.	TRBV5-1	TRBD2	TRBJ2-3	CASSAGVADTQYF	TGCGCCAGCAGCGCGGGGGTGGCAGATACGCAGTATTTT
once	TRBV6-2/TRBV6-3	TRBD1	TRBJ2-3	CASTRRRGFTDTQYF	TGTGCCAGCACCAGGCGCAGGGGGTTCACAGATACGCAGTATTTT
.	TRBV10-3	.	TRBJ1-6	CAISESTPNSPLHF	TGTGCCATCAGTGAGTCGACCCCTAATTCACCCCTCCACTTT
few	TRBV6-5	.	TRBJ2-1	CASSRTRGREQFF	TGTGCCAGCAGTCGAACCCGGGGGCGTGAGCAGTTCTTC
.	TRBV25-1	.	TRBJ2-6	CASKPESSGANVLTF	TGTGCCAGCAAACCGGAATCCTCTGGGGCCAACGTCCTGACTTTC
few	TRBV10-3	TRBD1	TRBJ1-2	CAISLTGDEVYGYTF	TGTGCCATCAGCCTGACAGGGGACGAAGTATATGGCTACACCTTC
.	TRBV20-1	TRBD2	TRBJ2-5	CSARKGLSRETQYF	TGCAGTGCTAGAAAGGGACTATCTAGAGAGACCCAGTACTTC
few	TRBV27	TRBD1	TRBJ2-6	CASSSRVDGTVGSGANVLTF	TGTGCCAGCAGTTCCCGTGTCGACGGGACAGTAGGCTCTGGGGCCAACGTCCTGACTTTC